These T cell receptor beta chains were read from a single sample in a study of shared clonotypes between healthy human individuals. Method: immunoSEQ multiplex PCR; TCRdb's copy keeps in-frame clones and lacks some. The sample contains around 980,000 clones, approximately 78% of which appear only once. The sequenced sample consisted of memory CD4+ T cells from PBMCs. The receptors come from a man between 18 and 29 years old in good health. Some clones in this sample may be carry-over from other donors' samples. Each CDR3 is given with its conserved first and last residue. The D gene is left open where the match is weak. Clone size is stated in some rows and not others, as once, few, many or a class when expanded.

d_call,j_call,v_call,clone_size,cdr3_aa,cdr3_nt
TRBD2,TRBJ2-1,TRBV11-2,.,CASSRTRANEQFF,TGTGCCAGCAGCCGGACTAGGGCGAATGAGCAGTTCTTC
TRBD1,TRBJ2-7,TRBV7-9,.,CASSLAPGTGLYEQYF,TGTGCCAGCAGCTTAGCTCCCGGGACAGGACTCTACGAGCAGTACTTC
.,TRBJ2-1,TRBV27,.,CASGDGTARKGNEQFF,TGTGCCAGCGGGGATGGGACCGCGAGAAAGGGCAATGAGCAGTTCTTC
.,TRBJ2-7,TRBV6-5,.,CASSLGVVQGSEQYF,TGTGCCAGCAGCCTAGGGGTGGTGCAGGGCAGCGAGCAGTACTTC
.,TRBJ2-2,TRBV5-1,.,CASSLLAPNTGELFF,TGCGCCAGCAGCTTGTTGGCGCCGAACACCGGGGAGCTGTTTTTT
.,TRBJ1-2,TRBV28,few,CASSLYNGYTF,TGTGCCAGCAGTCTCTATAATGGCTACACCTTC
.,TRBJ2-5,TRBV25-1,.,CASSEPTYQETQYF,TGTGCCAGCAGTGAACCGACTTACCAAGAGACCCAGTACTTC
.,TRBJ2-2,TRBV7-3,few,CASSPPGHATGELFF,TGTGCCAGCAGTCCGCCGGGACATGCCACCGGGGAGCTGTTTTTT
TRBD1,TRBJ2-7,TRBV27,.,CASSPWTGGYEQYF,TGTGCCAGCAGCCCTTGGACAGGGGGGTACGAGCAGTACTTC
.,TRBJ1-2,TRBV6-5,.,CASSYGRGANYGYTF,TGTGCCAGCAGTTACGGCAGGGGCGCTAACTATGGCTACACCTTC
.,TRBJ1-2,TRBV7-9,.,CASSPVGGDYGYTF,TGTGCCAGCAGCCCCGTTGGAGGGGACTATGGCTACACCTTC
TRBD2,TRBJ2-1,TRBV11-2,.,CASSWELAGGYNEQFF,TGTGCCAGCAGCTGGGAACTAGCGGGAGGATACAATGAGCAGTTCTTC
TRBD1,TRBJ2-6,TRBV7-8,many,CASSSGQGATGANVLTF,TGTGCCAGCAGCTCGGGACAGGGGGCTACTGGGGCCAACGTCCTGACTTTC
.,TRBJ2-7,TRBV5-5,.,CASSLVGVVGYEQYF,TGTGCCAGCAGCTTGGTGGGGGTAGTGGGCTACGAGCAGTACTTC
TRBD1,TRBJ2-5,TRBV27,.,CASSRQGSETQYF,TGTGCCAGCAGTCGACAGGGTAGTGAGACCCAGTACTTC
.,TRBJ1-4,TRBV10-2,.,CASSEWSGATNEKLFF,TGCGCCAGCAGTGAGTGGTCTGGTGCAACTAATGAAAAACTGTTTTTT
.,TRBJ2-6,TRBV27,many,CASKGPGLSGANVLTF,TGTGCCAGCAAGGGTCCCGGCCTCTCTGGGGCCAACGTCCTGACTTTC
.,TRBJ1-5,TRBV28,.,CASRQQGALGSNQPQHF,TGTGCCAGCCGCCAACAGGGAGCCCTCGGGAGCAATCAGCCCCAGCATTTT
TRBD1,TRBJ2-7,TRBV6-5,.,CASSPSPDRGDEQYF,TGTGCCAGCAGTCCATCTCCGGACAGGGGGGACGAGCAGTACTTC
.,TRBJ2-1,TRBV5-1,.,CASSLGVAAYNEQFF,TGCGCCAGCAGCCTGGGGGTAGCGGCCTACAATGAGCAGTTCTTC
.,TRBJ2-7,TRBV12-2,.,CASRHCRQYF,TGTGCAAGTCGGCACTGTAGGCAGTACTTC
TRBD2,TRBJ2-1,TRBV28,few,CASSPGTSAWNEQFF,TGTGCCAGCAGTCCCGGGACTAGCGCGTGGAATGAGCAGTTCTTC
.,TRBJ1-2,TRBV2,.,CASSEWSEDGYTF,TGTGCCAGCAGTGAGTGGTCAGAGGATGGCTACACCTTC
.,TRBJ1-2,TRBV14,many,CASSQGRRNNYGYTF,TGTGCCAGCAGCCAAGGTCGCAGGAACAACTATGGCTACACCTTC
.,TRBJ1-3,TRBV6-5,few,CASSYSNRPSGNTIYF,TGTGCCAGCAGTTACTCAAACCGACCCTCTGGAAACACCATATATTTT
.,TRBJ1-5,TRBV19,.,CASTPMGGDQPQHF,TGTGCCAGTACTCCTATGGGGGGCGATCAGCCCCAGCATTTT
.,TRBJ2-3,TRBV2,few,CTSRYQDTQYF,TGTACCAGCAGGTATCAAGATACGCAGTATTTT
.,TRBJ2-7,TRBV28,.,CASITPRTAEQYF,TGTGCCAGCATTACCCCGCGGACTGCCGAGCAGTACTTC
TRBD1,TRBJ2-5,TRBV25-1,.,CASNRGAGGYETQYF,TGTGCCAGCAACAGAGGGGCAGGGGGCTATGAGACCCAGTACTTC
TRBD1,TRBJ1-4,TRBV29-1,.,CSVYIGTANEKLFF,TGCAGCGTGTACATTGGGACAGCTAATGAAAAACTGTTTTTT
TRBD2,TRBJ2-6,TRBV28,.,CASGLAGVSTGANVLTF,TGTGCCAGCGGACTAGCGGGAGTAAGCACCGGGGCCAACGTCCTGACTTTC
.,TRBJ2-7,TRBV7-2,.,CASSRDGQYEQYF,TGTGCCAGCAGCCGGGACGGACAATACGAGCAGTACTTC
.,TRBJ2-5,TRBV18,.,CASSPSLQETQYF,TGTGCCAGCTCACCATCCCTCCAAGAGACCCAGTACTTC
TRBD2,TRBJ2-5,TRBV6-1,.,CASSTQGRGEETQYF,TGTGCCAGCAGTACCCAAGGGAGGGGTGAAGAGACCCAGTACTTC
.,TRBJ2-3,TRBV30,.,CAWSASAGTQYF,TGTGCCTGGAGTGCAAGCGCGGGTACGCAGTATTTT
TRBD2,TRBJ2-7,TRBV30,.,CAWSSGGTSDEQYF,TGTGCCTGGAGTTCGGGAGGGACTAGCGACGAGCAGTACTTC
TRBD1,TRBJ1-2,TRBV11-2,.,CASSSYETGYYGYTF,TGTGCCAGCAGCTCATACGAGACAGGGTACTATGGCTACACCTTC
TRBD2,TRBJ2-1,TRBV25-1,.,CASSASLGAGAYNEQFF,TGTGCCAGCAGTGCGTCCCTGGGAGCGGGAGCATACAATGAGCAGTTCTTC
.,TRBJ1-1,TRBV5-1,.,CASSGGRGVLNTEAFF,TGCGCCAGCAGCGGAGGGAGGGGGGTCTTGAACACTGAAGCTTTCTTT
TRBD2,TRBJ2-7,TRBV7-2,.,CASSFELAGPYEQYF,TGTGCCAGCAGCTTCGAACTAGCGGGACCCTACGAGCAGTACTTC
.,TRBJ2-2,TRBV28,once,CASSLASRNTGELFF,TGTGCCAGCAGTTTAGCCAGCCGCAACACCGGGGAGCTGTTTTTT
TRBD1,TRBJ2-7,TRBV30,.,CAWARDRAYEQYF,TGTGCCTGGGCCAGGGACAGGGCCTACGAGCAGTACTTC
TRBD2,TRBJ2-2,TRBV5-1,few,CASTGLAGDNTGELFF,TGCGCCAGCACCGGACTAGCGGGAGATAACACCGGGGAGCTGTTTTTT
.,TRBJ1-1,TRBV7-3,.,CASSPASWAEAFF,TGTGCCAGCAGCCCCGCCTCGTGGGCTGAAGCTTTCTTT
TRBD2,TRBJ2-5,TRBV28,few,CASGGEGLETQYF,TGTGCCAGCGGCGGGGAGGGGTTGGAGACCCAGTACTTC
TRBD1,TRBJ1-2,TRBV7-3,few,CASSQGQGRGSGYTF,TGTGCCAGCAGCCAGGGACAGGGAAGAGGATCGGGCTACACCTTC
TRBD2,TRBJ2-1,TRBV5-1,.,CASSPVAGLGYNEQFF,TGCGCCAGCAGCCCTGTAGCGGGGTTAGGCTACAATGAGCAGTTCTTC
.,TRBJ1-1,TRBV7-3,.,CASSRYMNTEAFF,TGTGCCAGCAGCCGGTACATGAACACTGAAGCTTTCTTT
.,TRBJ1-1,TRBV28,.,CASSFLGSQMNTEAFF,TGTGCCAGCAGTTTTCTAGGCAGCCAAATGAACACTGAAGCTTTCTTT
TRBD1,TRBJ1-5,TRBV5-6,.,CASSLWTGGEQPQHF,TGTGCCAGCAGCTTGTGGACAGGGGGAGAGCAGCCCCAGCATTTT
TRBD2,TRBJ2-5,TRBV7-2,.,CASSLALAGVVGQETQYF,TGTGCCAGCAGCTTAGCGCTAGCGGGAGTCGTAGGGCAAGAGACCCAGTACTTC
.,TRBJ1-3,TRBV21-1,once,CASSLTGGSGNTIYF,TGTGCCAGCAGTCTGACAGGGGGCTCTGGAAACACCATATATTTT
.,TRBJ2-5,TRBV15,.,CATSRGSSGAQETQYF,TGTGCCACCAGCAGAGGATCGTCAGGGGCGCAAGAGACCCAGTACTTC
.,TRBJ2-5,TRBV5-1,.,CASSRAVQETQYF,TGCGCCAGCAGCAGGGCAGTTCAAGAGACCCAGTACTTC
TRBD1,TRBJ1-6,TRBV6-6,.,CASRGQGNSPLHF,TGTGCCAGCAGGGGACAGGGGAATTCACCCCTCCACTTT
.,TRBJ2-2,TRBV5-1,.,CASSLFRGEGGELFF,TGCGCCAGCAGCTTGTTTCGGGGCGAGGGCGGGGAGCTGTTTTTT
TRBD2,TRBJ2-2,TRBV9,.,CASSLTTSVGELFF,TGTGCCAGCAGCCTTACGACTAGCGTCGGGGAGCTGTTTTTT
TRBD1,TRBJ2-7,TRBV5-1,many,CASSPDRGSAYEQYF,TGCGCCAGCAGCCCGGACAGGGGATCGGCCTACGAGCAGTACTTC
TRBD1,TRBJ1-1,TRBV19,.,CATAGGQGAVRVEAFF,TGTGCCACGGCAGGGGGACAGGGGGCCGTCCGGGTGGAAGCTTTCTTT
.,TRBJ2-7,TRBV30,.,CAWTARGPSYEQYF,TGTGCCTGGACGGCCAGGGGCCCATCCTACGAGCAGTACTTC